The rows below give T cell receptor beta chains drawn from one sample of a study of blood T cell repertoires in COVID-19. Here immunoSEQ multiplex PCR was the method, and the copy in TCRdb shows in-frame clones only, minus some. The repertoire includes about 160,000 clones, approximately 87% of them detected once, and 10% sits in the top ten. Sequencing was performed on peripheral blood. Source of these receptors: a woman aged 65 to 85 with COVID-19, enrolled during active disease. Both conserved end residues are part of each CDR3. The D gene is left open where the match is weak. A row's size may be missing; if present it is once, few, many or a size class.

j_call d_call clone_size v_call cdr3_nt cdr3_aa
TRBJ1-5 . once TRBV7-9 TGTGCCAGCAGCGATCGATGGGTCAGAGGTCAGCCCCAGCATTTT CASSDRWVRGQPQHF
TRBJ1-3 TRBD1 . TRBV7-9 TGTGCCAGCAGCTTCGACAGGGGCTCTGGAAACACCATATATTTT CASSFDRGSGNTIYF
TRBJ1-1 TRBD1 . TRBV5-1 TGCGCCAGCAGCCTGGACGGACAGGGGAAGACTGAAGCTTTCTTT CASSLDGQGKTEAFF
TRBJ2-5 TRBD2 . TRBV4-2 TGTGCCAGCAGCCTTAGCGGGGAGCAACAAGAGACCCAGTACTTC CASSLSGEQQETQYF
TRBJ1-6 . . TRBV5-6 TGTGCCAGCAGCTCGATTTACAGGGCGGAAGGGGAACCCCTCCACTTT CASSSIYRAEGEPLHF
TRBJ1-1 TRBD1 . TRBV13 TGTGCCAGCAGCTTGGGGACAGGGCGGTTGGACACTGAAGCTTTCTTT CASSLGTGRLDTEAFF
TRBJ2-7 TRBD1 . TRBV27 TGTGCCAGCAGTCCTACACGGGACAGGGTTAGCGAGCAGTACTTC CASSPTRDRVSEQYF
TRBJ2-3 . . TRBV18 TGTGCCAGCTCATCACCACGAGGCACAGATACGCAGTATTTT CASSSPRGTDTQYF
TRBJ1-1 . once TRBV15 TGTGCCACCAGCCCCCTGGCGGGACCTTACACTGAAGCTTTCTTT CATSPLAGPYTEAFF
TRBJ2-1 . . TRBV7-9 TGTGCCAGCAGCTTAGTCAGAGGCTCCTACAATGAGCAGTTCTTC CASSLVRGSYNEQFF
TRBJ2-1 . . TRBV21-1 TGTGCCAGCAGCAATCCTAGCGGGGGGGCCTCTAACAATGAGCAGTTCTTC CASSNPSGGASNNEQFF
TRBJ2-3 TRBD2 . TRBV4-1 TGCGCCAGCACACGACTAGCCCTAGATCCCACAGATACGCAGTATTTT CASTRLALDPTDTQYF
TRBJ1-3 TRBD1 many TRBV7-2 TGTGCCAGCAGCTTAGGGGGACAGGGCATCTCTGGAAACACCATATATTTT CASSLGGQGISGNTIYF
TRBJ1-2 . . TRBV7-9 TGTGCCAGCAGCTTAGGTCTCTCTAACTATGGCTACACCTTC CASSLGLSNYGYTF
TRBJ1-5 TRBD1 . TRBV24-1 TGTGCCACCAGTCCCGGACAGGTCGGTGGCAATCAGCCCCAGCATTTT CATSPGQVGGNQPQHF
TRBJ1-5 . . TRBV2 TGTGCCAGCAGTGAGTTCCGTTCCAGTCAGCCCCAGCATTTT CASSEFRSSQPQHF